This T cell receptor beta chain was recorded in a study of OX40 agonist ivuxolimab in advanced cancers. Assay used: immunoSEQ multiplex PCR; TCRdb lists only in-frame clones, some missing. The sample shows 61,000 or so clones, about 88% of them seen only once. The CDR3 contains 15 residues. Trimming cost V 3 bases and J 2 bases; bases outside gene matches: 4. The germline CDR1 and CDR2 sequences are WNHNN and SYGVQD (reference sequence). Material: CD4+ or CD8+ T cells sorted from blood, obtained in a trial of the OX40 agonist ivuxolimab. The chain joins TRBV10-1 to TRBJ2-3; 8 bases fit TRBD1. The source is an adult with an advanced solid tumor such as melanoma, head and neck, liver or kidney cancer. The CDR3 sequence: CASSEGQGTTDTQYF. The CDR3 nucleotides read TGCGCCAGCAGTGAAGGACAGGGAACCACAGATACGCAGTATTTT.